This T cell receptor beta chain was retrieved from a study of Ad26.COV2.S vaccination and SARS-CoV-2 variants. At the level of the study: Enrolled in COV1001, the donor was in the Ad26.COV2.S trial arm, which received the vaccine.

The assay was immunoSEQ multiplex PCR, and TCRdb's table has in-frame clones only and misses some. The sample carries roughly 410,000 clones, roughly 85% recorded once. The CDR3 has 14 residues. The germline V gene encodes CDR1 KGHSH and CDR2 LQKENI. Trimming left V 1 base short and J 3 bases short, with 7 bases between. Treatment here: around 19 received Ad26.COV2.S at low or high dose, single or two shots; roughly five received placebo; per-sample allocation not given. Day 63 after the first injection of vaccine or placebo was the sampling time. Sequenced material: peripheral blood, taken in a trial of Ad26.COV2.S vaccine versus placebo. This chain links TRBV18 with TRBJ2-1, with D perhaps matching TRBD1 (6 bases). The receptor was isolated from a person aged 18-65 years who received the Ad26.COV2.S COVID-19 vaccine or a placebo. The DNA for the CDR3 is TGTGCCAGCTCACCACGGACAGACTACAATGAGCAGTTCTTC. Translating it yields CASSPRTDYNEQFF.